The rows below give T cell receptor beta chains drawn from one sample of a study of technical replicates of blood from several donors. Measured with immunoSEQ multiplex PCR; TCRdb has only the in-frame clones, and not every one. The table lists some 96,000 clones, almost 96% of them singletons. The source material was T cells isolated from PBMCs. Source of these receptors: a human donor in good health. Each CDR3 is given with its conserved first and last residue. A D gene is named only where the DNA matches it firmly. Expanded clones are given a class, and other clones once, few, many or no size at all.

TGCGCCAGCAAAGCCCCCGGTAAAGCTAGTCGCACAGATACGCAGTATTTT,CASKAPGKASRTDTQYF,TRBJ2-3,.,.,TRBV4-1,17
TGCGCCAGCAGCTTGGCCGGAGGGGATGGCTACACCTTC,CASSLAGGDGYTF,TRBJ1-2,.,.,TRBV5-1,13
TGCGCCAGCAGTTATCGACAGGGATCCCCCTACAATGAGCAGTTCTTC,CASSYRQGSPYNEQFF,TRBJ2-1,TRBD1,.,TRBV5-1,16
TGCGCCAGCAGGTCGGGCGGGGGGGCCTACAATGAGCAGTTCTTC,CASRSGGGAYNEQFF,TRBJ2-1,TRBD2,.,TRBV5-1,15
TGTGCCAGCAGCGTCTCCGTGGAGGGCAATGAGCAGTTCTTC,CASSVSVEGNEQFF,TRBJ2-1,.,.,TRBV9,14
TGTGCCAGTAGTCCCTATGAGGGAGCTAACTATGGCTACACCTTC,CASSPYEGANYGYTF,TRBJ1-2,.,.,TRBV19,15
TGTGCTAGTGGTTTGGTACGGACAGGGGGAATCGGGGCCTACAATGAGCAGTTCTTC,CASGLVRTGGIGAYNEQFF,TRBJ2-1,TRBD1,once,TRBV12-5,19
TGCGCCAGCAGCCCAAGTGGCGGGAGGGGGGTCGAGCAGTACTTC,CASSPSGGRGVEQYF,TRBJ2-7,TRBD2,once,TRBV4-1,15
TGTGCCAGCAGCTTCCCCCCTCGACTAAGATACAATGAGCAGTTCTTC,CASSFPPRLRYNEQFF,TRBJ2-1,.,.,TRBV7-9,16
TGTGCCAGTACACGCTCGGGACAGGGCTACAATGAGCAGTTCTTC,CASTRSGQGYNEQFF,TRBJ2-1,TRBD1,once,TRBV19,15
TGTGCCAGCAGCTCACGGGACTACGAGACCCAGTACTTC,CASSSRDYETQYF,TRBJ2-5,TRBD2,.,TRBV7-9,13
TGCGCCAGCAGCCAAGCCCTAAAGGAACTAGACAGGGGTCTTAGCACAGATACGCAGTATTTT,CASSQALKELDRGLSTDTQYF,TRBJ2-3,TRBD1,.,TRBV4-1,21
TGTGCCAGCAGTTTATTCCCCCCGGGACAGCTTGAAGAGACCCAGTACTTC,CASSLFPPGQLEETQYF,TRBJ2-5,TRBD1,.,TRBV27,17
TGTGCCAGCAGAAGGGGGTCCAGCACAGATACGCAGTATTTT,CASRRGSSTDTQYF,TRBJ2-3,.,.,TRBV6-6,14
TGTGCCAGCAGTGCCCCTCCTCGGGACAGAGAAGCTTTCTTT,CASSAPPRDREAFF,TRBJ1-1,TRBD1,.,TRBV28,14
TGTGCCAGCAGCCGCGACAGGGGGAACACAGATACGCAGTATTTT,CASSRDRGNTDTQYF,TRBJ2-3,TRBD1,.,TRBV11-2,15
TGCGCCAGCAGTGACTCCGGGACTAGTCGGACCGGGGAGCTGTTTTTT,CASSDSGTSRTGELFF,TRBJ2-2,TRBD2,.,TRBV10-1,16
TGTGCCAGCAGTGAAGGACCGGGACTAGTTATAAGCGATGAGCAGTTCTTC,CASSEGPGLVISDEQFF,TRBJ2-1,TRBD2,.,TRBV2,17
TGCGCCAGCAGTCAGGACAGGGTGGCATCCTACGAGCAGTACTTC,CASSQDRVASYEQYF,TRBJ2-7,TRBD1,.,TRBV5-1,15
TGTGCCAGCAGCGTTGGGACTAGCGGGAGGCCAGAGACCCAGTACTTC,CASSVGTSGRPETQYF,TRBJ2-5,TRBD2,.,TRBV9,16
TGTGCCAGCAGTTGGGAGGGCTTTAACACTGAAGCTTTCTTT,CASSWEGFNTEAFF,TRBJ1-1,.,.,TRBV2,14